The rows below give T cell receptor beta chains drawn from one sample of a study of Ad26.COV2.S vaccination and SARS-CoV-2 variants. TCRdb's table, derived via immunoSEQ multiplex PCR, lists solely in-frame clones and lacks some. The data hold some 190,000 clones, with 87% observed a single time. The starting material was peripheral blood, obtained after recovery from COVID-19. All receptors derive from a human donor who had recovered from COVID-19. The CDR3 runs from the conserved cysteine through the conserved F or W. A D gene is named only where the DNA matches it firmly. Part of the rows lack a size; the others show once, few, many or a class for expanded clones.

d_call	v_call	clone_size	j_call	cdr3_nt	cdr3_aa
-	TRBV5-1	-	TRBJ2-1	TGCGCCAGCAGCTCCGGACTCAACAATGAGCAGTTCTTC	CASSSGLNNEQFF
TRBD2	TRBV7-7	-	TRBJ2-1	TGTGCTAGCAGTTTACTAGCGGGGGGGTTCAATGAGCAGTTCTTC	CASSLLAGGFNEQFF
-	TRBV5-6	-	TRBJ2-7	TGTGCCAGCAGCTTGGGCCTAGGGGGATACGAGCAGTACTTC	CASSLGLGGYEQYF
-	TRBV19	-	TRBJ1-4	TGTGCCAGTAGTATAGACTCAGGCAATGAAAAACTGTTTTTT	CASSIDSGNEKLFF
-	TRBV4-1	-	TRBJ2-7	TGCGCCAGCAGCCAAAGACAAATCAGCTCCTACGAGCAGTACTTC	CASSQRQISSYEQYF
TRBD1	TRBV5-8	-	TRBJ2-5	TGTGCCAGCAGCTTGGCAGGGGGACGGGAGACCCAGTACTTC	CASSLAGGRETQYF
TRBD2	TRBV3-1/TRBV3-2	-	TRBJ2-2	TGTGCCAGCAGCCACCCTAGCGGGGGGGGACGTACCGGGGAGCTGTTTTTT	CASSHPSGGGRTGELFF
-	TRBV6-5	-	TRBJ2-6	TGTGCCAGCAGCTTGGACTGGGGTGGTTCCAACGTCCTGACTTTC	CASSLDWGGSNVLTF
TRBD2	TRBV7-3	-	TRBJ2-2	TGTGCCAGCAGTCCTAGCGGGAGGGGGGGGGAGCTGTTTTTT	CASSPSGRGGELFF
TRBD2	TRBV9	-	TRBJ2-3	TGTGCCAGCAGCGTAGCGAGCGGGGGGGGTAGCACAGATACGCAGTATTTT	CASSVASGGGSTDTQYF
TRBD2	TRBV5-1	-	TRBJ2-7	TGCGCCAGCACCTGGACTAGCGGCTACGAGCAGTACTTC	CASTWTSGYEQYF
TRBD2	TRBV4-2	once	TRBJ2-5	TGTGCCAGCAGCCGCGGGACTAACCAAGAGACCCAGTACTTC	CASSRGTNQETQYF
-	TRBV10-3	once	TRBJ1-3	TGTGCCATCAGTGAGTCGGGGAGCTCTGGAAACACCATATATTTT	CAISESGSSGNTIYF
TRBD2	TRBV7-2	-	TRBJ2-1	TGTGCCAGCAGCTTAGTCCCCCCTACTAGCGGGGGCCTACTTGAGCAGTTCTTC	CASSLVPPTSGGLLEQFF
TRBD2	TRBV5-1	-	TRBJ2-1	TGCGCCAGCAGCTCGGAGACTAGCGGGAGGGTCAATGAGCAGTTCTTC	CASSSETSGRVNEQFF
TRBD1	TRBV2	-	TRBJ2-5	TGTGCCAGCAGTCCCGGACAGGGGGAGACCCAGTACTTC	CASSPGQGETQYF
TRBD2	TRBV19	-	TRBJ2-3	TGTGCCAGTAGTTCCGGACTAGCCCACACAGATACGCAGTATTTT	CASSSGLAHTDTQYF
-	TRBV10-3	-	TRBJ1-1	TGTGCCATCGCAACCGGGAACCCAAACACTGAAGCTTTCTTT	CAIATGNPNTEAFF
-	TRBV4-1	-	TRBJ1-4	TGCGCCAGCAGCCAAGTGGTTACAGCGAGAAATGAAAAACTGTTTTTT	CASSQVVTARNEKLFF
TRBD1	TRBV30	-	TRBJ2-1	TGTGCCTGGAGTGGGGACAGATACAATGAGCAGTTCTTC	CAWSGDRYNEQFF
-	TRBV6-2/TRBV6-3	-	TRBJ2-7	TGTGCCAGCAGTTACTCGAGTCATCGAGGCAGTTCCTACGAGCAGTACTTC	CASSYSSHRGSSYEQYF
TRBD2	TRBV19	-	TRBJ2-5	TGTGCCAGTAGTATAGGGACTAGCCCAGAGACCCAGTACTTC	CASSIGTSPETQYF
-	TRBV24-1	-	TRBJ2-3	TGTGCCACCTCCAAGGCACACTCTCGGACACACGATACGCAGTATTTT	CATSKAHSRTHDTQYF
TRBD2	TRBV29-1	-	TRBJ2-1	TGCAGCGCGGCGCTAGCGGAGTACAATGAGCAGTTCTTC	CSAALAEYNEQFF
-	TRBV29-1	-	TRBJ1-1	TGCAGCGTTGAAGGAGCGGAGATGAACACTGAAGCTTTCTTT	CSVEGAEMNTEAFF
-	TRBV27	-	TRBJ1-4	TGTGCCAGCAGTTTCTTCACAGGGGAAAAACTGTTTTTT	CASSFFTGEKLFF
-	TRBV19	-	TRBJ2-3	TGTGCCAGTAGTATAGGGGGCAGGGTAGCAGATACGCAGTATTTT	CASSIGGRVADTQYF
TRBD1	TRBV3-1/TRBV3-2	few	TRBJ2-7	TGTGCCAGCAGTCACAAAGGCGGTGCCGGACAGGGGAGGGGGGAGCAGTACTTC	CASSHKGGAGQGRGEQYF
TRBD2	TRBV2	-	TRBJ2-7	TGTGCCAGCAGCTCGAGGAGCGGGGTCTACGAGCAGTACTTC	CASSSRSGVYEQYF
-	TRBV6-5	-	TRBJ2-7	TGTGCCACCCAACCTCGGGTCAGCTCCTACGAGCAGTACTTC	CATQPRVSSYEQYF